This passage covers 10 T cell receptor beta chains from one sample sequenced in a study of spatial heterogeneity in lung cancer. Stated time point: sample taken at primary tumor resection. Extraction of whole RNA from tumor, nontumor lung or frozen PBMC preceded unsorted sequencing. TCRdb called the 5' RACE reads again in MiXCR, with one record for every CDR3 protein. Here the sample spans 39,000 or so distinct CDR3 sequences, 7.5% being singletons. The source material was PBMCs, sampled at surgery. Receptor source: a male donor with early-stage non-small cell lung cancer.

This clonotype came up many times. This sequence joins TRBV29-1 and TRBJ1-4; D possibly corresponds to TRBD1 (5 bases). The CDR3 consists of 13 residues. Germline CDR1 SQVTM, CDR2 ANQGSEA. The ends were cut back, 5 bases at V and 2 bases at J, with 9 bases in the middle. For the CDR3, the DNA is TGCAGCGTTTCCAGGGAGACTAATGAAAAACTGTTTTTT. It encodes CSVSRETNEKLFF. The whole variable domain, filled in from reference TRBV29-1 and TRBJ1-4, reads SAVISQKPSRDICQRGTSLTIQCQVDSQVTMMFWYRQQPGQSLTLIATANQGSEATYESGFVIDKFPISRPNLTFSTLTVSNMSPEDSSIYLCSVSRETNEKLFFGSGTQLSVL.

The table lists this clonotype with many counts. The chain combines TRBV2 with TRBJ2-4; TRBD2 matches 7 bases. The J segment lost 1 base and the V segment lost 6 bases, leaving 6 bases of the junction unmatched. The CDR3 is 15 residues long. CDR1 and CDR2 (germline): SNHLY, FYNNEI. The CDR3 loop is CASSVDGRAKNIQYF. The CDR3 coding sequence is TGTGCCAGCAGCGTGGACGGGAGGGCCAAAAACATTCAGTACTTC.

This clonotype was seen a few times. The chain is built from TRBV28 and TRBJ1-5; no clear D. V lost 5 bases to trimming and J lost 2 bases, with 10 bases between them. The CDR3 has 14 residues. CDR1 is MDHEN and CDR2 is SYDVKM in the germline V gene. The CDR3 protein is CASSTSTRNQPQHF. CDR3 nucleotides: TGTGCCAGCAGTACATCGACCCGCAATCAGCCCCAGCATTTT.

This clonotype was found many times. V usage is TRBV4-3 and J usage is TRBJ2-7; 7 bases map to TRBD1. The V and J ends lost 0 bases and 3 bases, in that order; junction bases with no gene match: 2. This CDR3 has 14 amino acids. The germline CDR1 and CDR2 sequences are LGHNA and YSLEER. The CDR3 DNA sequence: TGCGCCAGCAGCCAAGACAGGACAGGCTACGAGCAGTACTTC. It is translated as CASSQDRTGYEQYF.

CDR3 loop: CASSFGAGRPYEQYF. CDR3 coding DNA: TGTGCCAGCAGCTTCGGGGCGGGGAGACCCTACGAGCAGTACTTC. This chain links TRBV11-2 with TRBJ2-7, with D possibly matching TRBD2 (6 bases). V lost 3 bases, J lost 2 bases, and 14 bases lay in between. CDR1 and CDR2 from the germline V gene are SGHAT and FQNNGV. The CDR3 length is 15 residues.

This chain joins TRBV20-1 and TRBJ2-1; D might be TRBD1 (5 bases). This CDR3 contains 17 residues. V gave up 3 bases and J gave up 2 bases, with 20 bases separating them. Germline loops: CDR1 DFQATT, CDR2 SNEGSKA (reference sequence). CDR3 DNA: TGCAGTGCTAGCGGACGAAAAGGACAAGAGACCTACAATGAGCAGTTCTTC. Translated, it gives CSASGRKGQETYNEQFF.

In its sample, this clonotype was seen many times. The chain joins TRBV3-1 to TRBJ2-1; 8 bases align to TRBD1. Germline CDR1 and CDR2: LGHDT and YNNKEL (reference sequence). After removal of 6 bases from V and 8 bases from J, the junction contained 6 bases not matched to a gene. The length of the CDR3 is 13 residues. CDR3 amino acids: CASRGQVRHEQFF. In DNA form, the CDR3 reads TGTGCCAGCAGGGGACAGGTCCGCCATGAGCAGTTCTTC.

V is TRBV14 and J is TRBJ2-2; possible D gene TRBD1, 5 bases. V shed 0 bases and J shed 7 bases, with 9 bases lying between them. Germline V gene lookup returns CDR1 SGHDN and CDR2 FVKESK. The CDR3 sequence is 14 residues long. CDR3 DNA: TGTGCCAGCAGCCAAGATCAAAGGGGCGGGGAGCTGTTTTTT. Translation gives CASSQDQRGGELFF.

This clonotype was detected many times. The J gene is TRBJ2-2, the V gene TRBV6-5; D is unresolved. Germline V gives CDR1 MNHEY, CDR2 SVGAGI. The CDR3 totals 11 residues. Trimming took 6 bases from V and 6 from J, leaving 5 bases between them. The CDR3 sequence is CASRHSGELFF. CDR3 in DNA: TGTGCCAGCAGACACTCCGGGGAGCTGTTTTTT.

This clonotype was seen many times. This chain connects TRBV27 to TRBJ1-6; no firm D call. Germline values: CDR1 MNHEY, CDR2 SMNVEV (reference sequence). CDR3 length equals 12 residues. With 3 bases removed from V and 10 bases from J, the gap between germline ends came to 7 bases. CDR3 amino acids: CASSFMRSPLHF. The DNA of the CDR3 is TGTGCCAGCAGTTTCATGCGGTCACCCCTCCACTTT.